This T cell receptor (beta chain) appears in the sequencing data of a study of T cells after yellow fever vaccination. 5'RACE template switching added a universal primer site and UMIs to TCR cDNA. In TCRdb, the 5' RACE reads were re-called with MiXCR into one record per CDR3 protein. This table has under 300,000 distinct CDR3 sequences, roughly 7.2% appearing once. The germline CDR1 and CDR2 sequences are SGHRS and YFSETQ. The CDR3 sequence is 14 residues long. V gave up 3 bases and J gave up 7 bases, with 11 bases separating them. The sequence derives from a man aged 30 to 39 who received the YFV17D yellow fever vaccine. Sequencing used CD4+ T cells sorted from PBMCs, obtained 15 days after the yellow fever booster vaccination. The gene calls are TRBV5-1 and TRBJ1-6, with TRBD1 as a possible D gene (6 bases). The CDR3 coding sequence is TGCGCCAGCAGCTCGGGGGCAATCAATTCACCCCTCCACTTT. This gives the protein CASSSGAINSPLHF. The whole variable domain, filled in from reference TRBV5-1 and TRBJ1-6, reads KAGVTQTPRYLIKTRGQQVTLSCSPISGHRSVSWYQQTPGQGLQFLFEYFSETQRNKGNFPGRFSGRQFSNSRSEMNVSTLELGDSALYLCASSSGAINSPLHFGNGTRLTVT.